The present T cell receptor beta chain was sequenced within a study of cytomegalovirus exposure and HLA in healthy donors. Study-wide context: Roughly 85 million unique TCRs from HLA-typed donors made up an early data release.

Remarks on this clone: Its cognate antigen is unknown.

The primer mix had 60 Vbeta and 13 Jbeta primers. Methods used by the authors: Among the unique TCR beta chains that a later analysis counted, 80 million to 100 million in all, around 11 million were shared. The protocol was immunoSEQ multiplex PCR, while the TCRdb copy is restricted to in-frame clones and leaves out a portion. V and J calls and clone size are copied from that table; D and trimming were computed from the DNA. The sample holds roughly 99,000 clones, about 72% seen once. Findings and limits, study-wide: Some V segments, TRBV6-2 and TRBV6-3 among them, were indistinguishable and were therefore excluded.

CDR3 length: 13 residues. Germline CDR1 and CDR2: SGHKS and YYEKEE (reference sequence). After removal of 5 bases from V and 6 bases from J, the junction contained 7 bases not matched to a gene. Sequencing used PBMCs. The source of this sequence is a man younger than 30 in good health and CMV-seronegative. The genes are TRBV5-5 and TRBJ1-1; 7 bases are a match to TRBD1. This chain's CDR3 is CASSRQGNAEAFF. DNA for the CDR3: TGTGCCAGCAGTAGACAGGGAAACGCTGAAGCTTTCTTT.